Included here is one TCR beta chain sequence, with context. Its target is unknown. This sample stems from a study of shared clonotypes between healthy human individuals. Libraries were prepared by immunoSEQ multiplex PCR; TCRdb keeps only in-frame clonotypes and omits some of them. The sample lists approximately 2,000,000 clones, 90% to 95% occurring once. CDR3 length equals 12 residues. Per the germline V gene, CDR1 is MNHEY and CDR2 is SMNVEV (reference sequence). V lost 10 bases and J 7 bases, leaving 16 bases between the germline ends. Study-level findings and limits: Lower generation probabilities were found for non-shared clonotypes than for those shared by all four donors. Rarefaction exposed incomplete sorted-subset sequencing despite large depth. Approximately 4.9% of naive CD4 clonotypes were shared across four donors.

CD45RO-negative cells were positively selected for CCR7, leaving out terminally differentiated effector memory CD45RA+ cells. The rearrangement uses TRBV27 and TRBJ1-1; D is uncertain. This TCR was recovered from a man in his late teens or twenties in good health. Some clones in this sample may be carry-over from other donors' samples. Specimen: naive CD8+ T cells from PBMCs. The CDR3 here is CATNSPPGEAFF. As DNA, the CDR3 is TGTGCCACCAATTCACCCCCAGGTGAAGCTTTCTTT.